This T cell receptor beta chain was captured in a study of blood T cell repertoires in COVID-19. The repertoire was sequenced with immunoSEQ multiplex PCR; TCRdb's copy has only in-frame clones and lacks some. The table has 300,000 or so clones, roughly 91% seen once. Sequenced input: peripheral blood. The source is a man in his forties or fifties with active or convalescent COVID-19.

CDR3 sequence (DNA): TGTGCCAGTAGTATAATGGGCCCCCAAGGGCAGTATTTT. This translates into CASSIMGPQGQYF. The chain employs TRBV19 and TRBJ2-3; D ambiguous. Trimming took 2 bases from V and 11 from J, leaving 14 bases between them. The CDR3 contains 13 residues. Germline V gene sequence: CDR1 LNHDA, CDR2 SQIVND (reference sequence).